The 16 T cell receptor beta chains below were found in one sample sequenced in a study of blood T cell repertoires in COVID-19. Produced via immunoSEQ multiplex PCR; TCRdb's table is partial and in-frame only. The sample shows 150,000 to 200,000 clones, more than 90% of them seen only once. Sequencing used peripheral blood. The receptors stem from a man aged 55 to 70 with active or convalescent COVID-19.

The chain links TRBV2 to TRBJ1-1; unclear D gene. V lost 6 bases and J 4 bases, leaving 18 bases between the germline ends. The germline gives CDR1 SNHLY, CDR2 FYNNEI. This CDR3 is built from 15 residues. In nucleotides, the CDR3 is TGTGCCAGCAGGGACCCGGACCCGCGGGGCACTGAAGCTTTCTTT. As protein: CASRDPDPRGTEAFF.

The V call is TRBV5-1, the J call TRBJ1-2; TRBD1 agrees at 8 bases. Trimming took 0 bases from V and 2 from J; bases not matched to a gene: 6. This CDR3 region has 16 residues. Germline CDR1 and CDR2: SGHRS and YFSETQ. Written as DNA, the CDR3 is TGCGCCAGCAGCTTGGCCGGACAGGGACCCAACTATGGCTACACCTTC. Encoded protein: CASSLAGQGPNYGYTF.

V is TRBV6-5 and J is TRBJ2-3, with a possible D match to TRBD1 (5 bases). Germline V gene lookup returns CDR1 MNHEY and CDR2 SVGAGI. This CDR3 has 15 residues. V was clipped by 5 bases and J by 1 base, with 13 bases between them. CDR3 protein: CASSRTGVGTDTQYF. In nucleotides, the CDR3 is TGTGCCAGCAGTAGAACAGGTGTTGGCACAGATACGCAGTATTTT.

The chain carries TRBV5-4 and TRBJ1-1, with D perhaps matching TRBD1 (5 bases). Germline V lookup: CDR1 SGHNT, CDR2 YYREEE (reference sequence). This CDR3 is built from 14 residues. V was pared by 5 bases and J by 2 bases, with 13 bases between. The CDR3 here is CASRRGQINTEAFF. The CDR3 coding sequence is TGTGCCAGCAGAAGAGGACAAATCAACACTGAAGCTTTCTTT.

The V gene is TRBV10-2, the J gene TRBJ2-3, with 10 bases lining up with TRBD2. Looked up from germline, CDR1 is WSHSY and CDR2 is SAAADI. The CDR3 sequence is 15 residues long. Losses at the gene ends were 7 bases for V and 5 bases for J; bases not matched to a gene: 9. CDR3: CASKPSGGAEDTQYF. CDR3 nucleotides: TGCGCCAGCAAGCCAAGCGGGGGGGCCGAAGATACGCAGTATTTT.

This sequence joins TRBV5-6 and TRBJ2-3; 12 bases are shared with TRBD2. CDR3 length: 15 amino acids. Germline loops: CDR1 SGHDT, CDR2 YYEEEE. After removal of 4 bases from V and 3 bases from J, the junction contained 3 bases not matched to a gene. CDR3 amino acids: CASSETSGRTDTQYF. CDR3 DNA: TGTGCCAGCAGCGAAACTAGCGGGAGGACAGATACGCAGTATTTT.

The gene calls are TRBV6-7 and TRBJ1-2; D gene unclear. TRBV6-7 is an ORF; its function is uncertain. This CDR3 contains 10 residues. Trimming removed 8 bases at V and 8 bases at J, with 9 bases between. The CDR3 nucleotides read TGTGCCAGCCCAACCCAGGGCTACACCTTC. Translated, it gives CASPTQGYTF.

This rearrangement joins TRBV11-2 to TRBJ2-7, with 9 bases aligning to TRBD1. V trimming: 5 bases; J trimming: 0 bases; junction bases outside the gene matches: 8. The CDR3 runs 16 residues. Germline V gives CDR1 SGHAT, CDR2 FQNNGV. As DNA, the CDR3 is TGTGCCAGCAGCGCCACGGGACAGGGTTACTCCTACGAGCAGTACTTC. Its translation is CASSATGQGYSYEQYF.

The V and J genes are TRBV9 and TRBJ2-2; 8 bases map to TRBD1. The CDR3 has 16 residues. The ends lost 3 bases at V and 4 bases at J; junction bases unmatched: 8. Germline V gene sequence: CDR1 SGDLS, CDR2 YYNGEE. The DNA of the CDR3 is TGTGCCAGCAGCGCCACGACAGGGGCGAGCACCGGGGAGCTGTTTTTT. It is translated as CASSATTGASTGELFF.

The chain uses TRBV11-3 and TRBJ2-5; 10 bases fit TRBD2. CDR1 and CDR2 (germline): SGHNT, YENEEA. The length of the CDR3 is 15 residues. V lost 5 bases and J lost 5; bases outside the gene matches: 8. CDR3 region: CASSLSGGTRETQYF. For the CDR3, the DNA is TGTGCCAGCAGCCTTAGCGGGGGGACGAGGGAGACCCAGTACTTC. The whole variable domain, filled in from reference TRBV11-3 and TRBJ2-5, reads EAGVVQSPRYKIIEKKQPVAFWCNPISGHNTLYWYLQNLGQGPELLIRYENEEAVDDSQLPKDRFSAERLKGVDSTLKIQPAELGDSAVYLCASSLSGGTRETQYFGPGTRLLVL.

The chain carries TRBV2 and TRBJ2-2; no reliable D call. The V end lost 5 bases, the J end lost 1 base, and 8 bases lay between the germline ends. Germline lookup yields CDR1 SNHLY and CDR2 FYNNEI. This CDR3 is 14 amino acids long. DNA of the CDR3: TGTGCCAGCAGTCCCCCCATGAACACCGGGGAGCTGTTTTTT. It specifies CASSPPMNTGELFF.

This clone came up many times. The CDR3 DNA sequence: TGTGCCAGCAGTTACAGGGAGCCCGGCACAGATACGCAGTATTTT. Protein sequence: CASSYREPGTDTQYF. V gene TRBV6-5 combines with J gene TRBJ2-3, with a weak D call TRBD2 (5 bases). The CDR3 length is 15 residues. CDR1 and CDR2 from the germline V gene are MNHEY and SVGAGI. Trimming shortened V by 2 bases and J by 1 base, and 10 bases separated the two germline ends.

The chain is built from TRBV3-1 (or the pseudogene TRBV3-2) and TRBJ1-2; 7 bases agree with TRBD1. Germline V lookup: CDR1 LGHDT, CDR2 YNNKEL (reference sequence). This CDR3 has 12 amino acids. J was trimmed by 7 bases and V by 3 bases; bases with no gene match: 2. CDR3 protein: CASSHQGVGYTF. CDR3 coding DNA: TGTGCCAGCAGCCACCAGGGGGTTGGCTACACCTTC.

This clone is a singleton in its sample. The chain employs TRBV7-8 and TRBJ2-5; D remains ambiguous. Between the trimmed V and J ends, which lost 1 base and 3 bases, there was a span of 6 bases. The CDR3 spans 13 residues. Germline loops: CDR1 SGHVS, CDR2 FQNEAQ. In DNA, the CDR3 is TGTGCCAGCAGCTTAGGAACAGAAGAGACCCAGTACTTC. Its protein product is CASSLGTEETQYF.

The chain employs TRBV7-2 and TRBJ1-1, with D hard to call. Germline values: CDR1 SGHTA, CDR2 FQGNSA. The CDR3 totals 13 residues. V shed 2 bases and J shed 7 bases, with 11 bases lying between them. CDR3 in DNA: TGTGCCAGCAGCTTATCAACCGGGGATGAAGCTTTCTTT. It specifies CASSLSTGDEAFF.

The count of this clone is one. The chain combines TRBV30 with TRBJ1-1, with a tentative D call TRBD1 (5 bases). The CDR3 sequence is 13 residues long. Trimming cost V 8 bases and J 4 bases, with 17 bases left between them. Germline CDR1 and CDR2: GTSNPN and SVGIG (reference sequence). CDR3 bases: TGTGCCCGCGAAAACCAGGGAGGCACTGAAGCTTTCTTT. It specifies CARENQGGTEAFF.